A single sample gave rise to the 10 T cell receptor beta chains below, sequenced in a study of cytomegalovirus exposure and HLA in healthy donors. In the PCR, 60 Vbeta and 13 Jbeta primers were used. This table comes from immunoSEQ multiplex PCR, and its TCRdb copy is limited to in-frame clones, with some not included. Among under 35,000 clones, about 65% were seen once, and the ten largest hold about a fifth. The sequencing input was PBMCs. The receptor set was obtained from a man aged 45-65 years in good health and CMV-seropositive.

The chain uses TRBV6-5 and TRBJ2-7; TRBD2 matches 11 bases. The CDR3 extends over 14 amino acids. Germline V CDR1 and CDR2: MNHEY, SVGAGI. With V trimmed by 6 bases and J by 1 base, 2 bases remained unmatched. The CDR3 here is CASRLAGGSYEQYF. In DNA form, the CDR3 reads TGTGCCAGCAGGCTAGCGGGAGGTTCCTACGAGCAGTACTTC.

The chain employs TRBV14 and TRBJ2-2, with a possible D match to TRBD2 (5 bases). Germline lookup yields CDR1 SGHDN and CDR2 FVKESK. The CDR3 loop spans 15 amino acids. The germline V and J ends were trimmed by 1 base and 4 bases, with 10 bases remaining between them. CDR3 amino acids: CASSQVRGITGELFF. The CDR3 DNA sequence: TGTGCCAGCAGCCAAGTTCGGGGAATCACCGGGGAGCTGTTTTTT.

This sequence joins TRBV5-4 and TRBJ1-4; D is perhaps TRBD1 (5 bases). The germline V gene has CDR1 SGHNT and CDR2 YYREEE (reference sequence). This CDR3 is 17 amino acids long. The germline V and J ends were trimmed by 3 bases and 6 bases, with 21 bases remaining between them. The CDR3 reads CASSWGPGQPNYEKLFF. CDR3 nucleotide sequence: TGTGCCAGCAGCTGGGGCCCGGGCCAGCCTAATTATGAAAAACTGTTTTTT.

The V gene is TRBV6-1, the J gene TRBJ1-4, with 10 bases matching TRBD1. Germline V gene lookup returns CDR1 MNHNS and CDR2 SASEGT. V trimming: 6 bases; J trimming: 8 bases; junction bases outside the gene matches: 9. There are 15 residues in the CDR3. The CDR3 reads CASSGRQGAREKLFF. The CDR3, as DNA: TGTGCCAGCAGCGGCCGACAGGGGGCGAGAGAAAAACTGTTTTTT.

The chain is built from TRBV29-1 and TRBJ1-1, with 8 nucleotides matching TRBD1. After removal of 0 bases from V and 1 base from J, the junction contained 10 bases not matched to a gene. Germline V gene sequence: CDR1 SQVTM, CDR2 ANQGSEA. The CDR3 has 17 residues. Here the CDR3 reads CSVEDRGTGSRNTEAFF. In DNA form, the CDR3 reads TGCAGCGTTGAAGATCGTGGGACAGGTAGCCGGAACACTGAAGCTTTCTTT.

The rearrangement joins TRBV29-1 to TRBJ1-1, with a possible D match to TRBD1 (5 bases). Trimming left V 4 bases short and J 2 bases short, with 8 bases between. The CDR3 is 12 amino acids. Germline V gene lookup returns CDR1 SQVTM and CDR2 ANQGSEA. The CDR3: CSVVRVNTEAFF. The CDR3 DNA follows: TGCAGCGTTGTCAGGGTAAACACTGAAGCTTTCTTT. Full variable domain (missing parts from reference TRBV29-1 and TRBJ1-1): SAVISQKPSRDICQRGTSLTIQCQVDSQVTMMFWYRQQPGQSLTLIATANQGSEATYESGFVIDKFPISRPNLTFSTLTVSNMSPEDSSIYLCSVVRVNTEAFFGQGTRLTVV.

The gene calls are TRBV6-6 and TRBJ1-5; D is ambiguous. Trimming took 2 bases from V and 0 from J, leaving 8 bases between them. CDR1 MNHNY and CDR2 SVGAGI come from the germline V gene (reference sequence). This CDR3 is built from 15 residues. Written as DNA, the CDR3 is TGTGCCAGCAGTTACGAGGGCTCTAGCAATCAGCCCCAGCATTTT. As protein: CASSYEGSSNQPQHF.

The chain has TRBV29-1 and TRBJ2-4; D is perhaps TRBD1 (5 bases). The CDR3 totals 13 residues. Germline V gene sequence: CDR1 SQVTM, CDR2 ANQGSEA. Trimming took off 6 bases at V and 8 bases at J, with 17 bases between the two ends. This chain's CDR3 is CSVAVRAADIQYF. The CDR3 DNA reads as TGCAGCGTCGCCGTCAGGGCTGCGGACATTCAGTACTTC. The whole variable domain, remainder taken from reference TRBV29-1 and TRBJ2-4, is SAVISQKPSRDICQRGTSLTIQCQVDSQVTMMFWYRQQPGQSLTLIATANQGSEATYESGFVIDKFPISRPNLTFSTLTVSNMSPEDSSIYLCSVAVRAADIQYFGAGTRLSVL.

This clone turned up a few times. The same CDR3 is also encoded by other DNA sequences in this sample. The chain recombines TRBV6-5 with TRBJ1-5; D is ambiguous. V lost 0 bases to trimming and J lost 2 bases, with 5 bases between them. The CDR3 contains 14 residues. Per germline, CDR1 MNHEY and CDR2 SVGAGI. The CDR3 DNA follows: TGTGCCAGCAGTTACTCGCAGGGCAATCAGCCCCAGCATTTT. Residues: CASSYSQGNQPQHF.

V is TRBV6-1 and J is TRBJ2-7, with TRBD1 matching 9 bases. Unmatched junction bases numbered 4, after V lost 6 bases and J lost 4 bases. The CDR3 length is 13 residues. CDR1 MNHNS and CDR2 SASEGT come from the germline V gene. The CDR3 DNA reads TGTGCCAGCAGACGGGACAGGGTGTACGAGCAGTACTTC. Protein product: CASRRDRVYEQYF.